The clone carrying this T cell receptor (beta chain) has a single count. The sample belongs to a study of blood T cell repertoires in COVID-19. Study context: Specimens from acute and convalescent COVID-19 originated in the United States, Italy and Spain. Sample material is recorded as cDNA or gDNA derived from T cells, B-cell-depleted T cells, or PBMCs.

The CDR3 has 13 residues. Trimming took 6 bases from V and 2 from J; bases not matched to a gene: 2. Per the germline V gene, CDR1 is MNHEY and CDR2 is SMNVEV (reference sequence). In the original analysis: Amplification from reference gene primers served as the basis for estimated nucleated cell counts. The data were produced by immunoSEQ multiplex PCR, yet TCRdb's version contains in-frame clones alone and is incomplete. The DNA was the basis for D and trimming; V, J and clone size are from that table. The sample shows about 70,000 clones, 85% to 90% of them seen only once. The gene calls are TRBV27 and TRBJ2-3; TRBD2 aligns across 7 bases. Sequenced sample: peripheral blood. This clonotype was obtained from a human donor in a cohort sampled during active COVID-19. The DNA of the CDR3 is TGTGCCAGCAGGCTAGCGGCCACAGATACGCAGTATTTT. Amino acid sequence: CASRLAATDTQYF.